Reported below is one TCR beta chain. Data came from immunoSEQ multiplex PCR; TCRdb stores just in-frame clones and leaves some out. There are under 200,000 clones in the sample; almost 90% occur only once, and around 1.5% lies in the top ten. J lost 6 bases, V lost 3 bases, and 4 bases had no gene match. The CDR3 has 15 residues. Germline CDR1 reads SGHTA; CDR2 reads FQGTGA. These data belong to a study of blood T cell repertoires in COVID-19. Study in general: COVID-19 samples, acute and convalescent, were from the United States, Italy and Spain. Sources were T cells, B-cell-depleted T cells, or PBMCs; the material itself was cDNA or gDNA.

V gene TRBV7-3 combines with J gene TRBJ2-2, with 10 bases fitting TRBD1. The sequence came from a man younger than 35 with active or convalescent COVID-19. The sample consisted of peripheral blood. The CDR3 DNA reads TGTGCCAGCAGCTTCGCCGGGACAGGGGCCGGGGAGCTGTTTTTT. Translation gives CASSFAGTGAGELFF.